This T cell receptor beta chain stems from a study of blood T cells in healthy people across ages. Study conclusions and caveats: The percentage of naive T cells correlated strongly with TCR beta diversity. Estimates based on one million T cells were treated as lower bounds. Because donor CMV status was unknown, expanded clonotype changes were possibly confounded. Age advanced and TCR beta diversity per million T cells fell, roughly linearly.

With a J-beta primer mix and a sample-barcoded 5' primer, a second PCR ran about 6 to 11 cycles. TCRdb called the 5' RACE reads again in MiXCR, with one record for every CDR3 protein. Among over 1,200,000 distinct CDR3 sequences listed, around 59% were seen once. On this clonotype itself: The antigen is undetermined.

This CDR3 comprises 13 residues. After removal of 6 bases from V and 9 bases from J, the junction contained 9 bases not matched to a gene. The TCR sequence derives from a young man in good health. Material: blood. The chain is built from TRBV12-3 or TRBV12-4 and TRBJ2-3; 7 bases align to TRBD1. DNA for the CDR3: TGTGCCAGCAGGCTAGGGGACAGTATCACGCAGTATTTT. Protein sequence: CASRLGDSITQYF.